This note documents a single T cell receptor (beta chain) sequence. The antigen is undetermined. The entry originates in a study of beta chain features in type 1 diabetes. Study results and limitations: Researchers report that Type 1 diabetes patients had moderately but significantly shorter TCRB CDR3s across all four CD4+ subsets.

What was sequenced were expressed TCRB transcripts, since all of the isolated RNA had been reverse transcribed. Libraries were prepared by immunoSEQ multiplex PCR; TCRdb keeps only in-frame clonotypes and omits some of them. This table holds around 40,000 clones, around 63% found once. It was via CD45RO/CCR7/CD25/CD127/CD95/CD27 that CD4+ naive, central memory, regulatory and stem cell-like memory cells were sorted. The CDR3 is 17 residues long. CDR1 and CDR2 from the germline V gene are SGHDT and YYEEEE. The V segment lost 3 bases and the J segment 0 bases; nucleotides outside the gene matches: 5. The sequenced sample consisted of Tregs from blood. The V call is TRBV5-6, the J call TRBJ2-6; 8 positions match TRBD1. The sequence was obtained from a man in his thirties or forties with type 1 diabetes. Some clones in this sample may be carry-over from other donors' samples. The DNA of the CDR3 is TGTGCCAGCAGCTGGGGGGACAGGCTCTCTGGGGCCAACGTCCTGACTTTC. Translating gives CASSWGDRLSGANVLTF.